The clone carrying this TCR beta chain is a singleton in its sample. Its matching antigen is unknown. The data are from a study of cytomegalovirus exposure and HLA in healthy donors. The donors were part of the validation cohort, which consisted of over a hundred subjects and was separate from the first cohort of roughly 620 subjects. TCRdb's table, derived via immunoSEQ multiplex PCR, lists solely in-frame clones and lacks some. The top ten clones hold approximately 30% of a sample with some 140,000 clones, roughly four fifths of them seen once. General observations from the study: Among TCR beta chains, those listed as cytomegalovirus-associated numbered about 160.

This TCR came from a man aged 25-40 years in good health and CMV-seropositive. Material: PBMCs.

CDR3 protein: CASAAGRGKSYEQYF. CDR3 in DNA: TGTGCCAGTGCAGCCGGAAGGGGAAAATCCTACGAGCAGTACTTC. This chain joins TRBV6-5 and TRBJ2-7, with D perhaps TRBD1 (5 bases). The ends were cut back, 9 bases at V and 1 base at J, with 19 bases in the middle. Germline V gene lookup returns CDR1 MNHEY and CDR2 SVGAGI. This CDR3 region has 15 residues.